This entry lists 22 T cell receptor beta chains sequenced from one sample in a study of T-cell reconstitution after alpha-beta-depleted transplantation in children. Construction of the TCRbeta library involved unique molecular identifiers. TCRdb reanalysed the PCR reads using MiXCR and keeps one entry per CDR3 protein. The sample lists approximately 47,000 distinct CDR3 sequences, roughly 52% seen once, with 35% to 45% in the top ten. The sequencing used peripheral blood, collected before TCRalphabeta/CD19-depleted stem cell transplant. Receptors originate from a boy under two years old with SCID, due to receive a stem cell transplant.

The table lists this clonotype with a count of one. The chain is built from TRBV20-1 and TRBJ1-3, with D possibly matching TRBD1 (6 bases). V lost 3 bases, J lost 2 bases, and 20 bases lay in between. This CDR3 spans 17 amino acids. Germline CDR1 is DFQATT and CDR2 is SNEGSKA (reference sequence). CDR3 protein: CSASYGGQIPTGNTIYF. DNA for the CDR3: TGCAGTGCTAGTTATGGGGGACAAATCCCCACTGGAAACACCATATATTTT.

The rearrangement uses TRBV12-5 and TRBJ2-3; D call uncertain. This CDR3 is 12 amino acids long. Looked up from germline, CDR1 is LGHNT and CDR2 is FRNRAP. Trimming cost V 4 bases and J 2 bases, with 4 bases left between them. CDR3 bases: TGTGCTAGTGGTTGGACCACAGATACGCAGTATTTT. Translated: CASGWTTDTQYF. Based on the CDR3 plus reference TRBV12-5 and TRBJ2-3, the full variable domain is DARVTQTPRHKVTEMGQEVTMRCQPILGHNTVFWYRQTMMQGLELLAYFRNRAPLDDSGMPKDRFSAEMPDATLATLKIQPSEPRDSAVYFCASGWTTDTQYFGPGTRLTVL.

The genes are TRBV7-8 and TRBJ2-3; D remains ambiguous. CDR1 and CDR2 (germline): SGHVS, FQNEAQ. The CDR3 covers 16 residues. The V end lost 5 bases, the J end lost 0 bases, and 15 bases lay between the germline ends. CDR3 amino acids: CASSPSFGPSTDTQYF. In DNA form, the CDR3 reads TGTGCCAGCAGCCCCTCCTTCGGTCCTAGCACAGATACGCAGTATTTT.

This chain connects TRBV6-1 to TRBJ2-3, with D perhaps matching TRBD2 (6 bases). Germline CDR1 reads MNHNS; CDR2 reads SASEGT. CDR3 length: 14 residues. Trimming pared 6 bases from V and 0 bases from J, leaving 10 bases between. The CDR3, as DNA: TGTGCCAGCAGCGGGGGACTTAGCACAGATACGCAGTATTTT. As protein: CASSGGLSTDTQYF.

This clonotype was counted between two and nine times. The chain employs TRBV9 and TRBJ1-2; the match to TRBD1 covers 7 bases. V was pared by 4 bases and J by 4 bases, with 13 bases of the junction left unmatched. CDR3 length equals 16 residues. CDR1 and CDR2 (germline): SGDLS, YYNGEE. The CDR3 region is CASSLALGTEGYGYTF. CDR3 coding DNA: TGTGCCAGCAGCTTAGCCTTAGGGACAGAGGGCTATGGCTACACCTTC.

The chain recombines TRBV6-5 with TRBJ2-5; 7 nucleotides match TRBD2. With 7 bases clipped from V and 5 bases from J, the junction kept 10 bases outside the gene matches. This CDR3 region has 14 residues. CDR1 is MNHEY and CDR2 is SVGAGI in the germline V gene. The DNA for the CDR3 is TGTGCCAGCACTTTACGGGGGGTTCAGGAGACCCAGTACTTC. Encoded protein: CASTLRGVQETQYF.

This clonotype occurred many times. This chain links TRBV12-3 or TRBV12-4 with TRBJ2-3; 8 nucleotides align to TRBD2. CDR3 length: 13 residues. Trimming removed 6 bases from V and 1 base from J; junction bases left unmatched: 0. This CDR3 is CASRLAGTDTQYF. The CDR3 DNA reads TGTGCCAGCAGACTAGCGGGCACAGATACGCAGTATTTT.

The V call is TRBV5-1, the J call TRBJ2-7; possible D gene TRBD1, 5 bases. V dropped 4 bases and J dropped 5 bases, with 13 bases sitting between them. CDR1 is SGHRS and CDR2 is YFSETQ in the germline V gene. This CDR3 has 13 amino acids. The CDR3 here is CASSPRQTHEQYF. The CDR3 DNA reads TGCGCCAGCAGCCCCAGACAGACCCACGAGCAGTACTTC.

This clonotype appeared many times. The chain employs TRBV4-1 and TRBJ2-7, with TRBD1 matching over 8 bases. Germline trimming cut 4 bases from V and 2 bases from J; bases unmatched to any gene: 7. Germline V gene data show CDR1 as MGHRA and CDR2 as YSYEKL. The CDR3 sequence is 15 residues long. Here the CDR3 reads CASSPLKDRAYEQYF. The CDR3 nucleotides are TGCGCCAGCAGCCCTCTGAAGGACAGGGCCTACGAGCAGTACTTC.

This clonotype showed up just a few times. CDR3 amino acids: CAISRQGRETQYF. The CDR3 DNA sequence: TGTGCCATCAGTCGACAGGGGCGGGAGACCCAGTACTTC. The V gene is TRBV10-3, the J gene TRBJ2-5, with 8 positions matching TRBD1. Germline trimming cut 5 bases from V and 5 bases from J; bases unmatched to any gene: 4. CDR3 size: 13 residues. Germline loops: CDR1 ENHRY, CDR2 SYGVKD.

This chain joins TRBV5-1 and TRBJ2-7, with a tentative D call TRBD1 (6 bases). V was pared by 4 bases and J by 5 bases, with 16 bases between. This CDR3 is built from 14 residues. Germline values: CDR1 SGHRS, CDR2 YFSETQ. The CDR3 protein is CASSESQTGNEQYF. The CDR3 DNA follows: TGCGCCAGCAGCGAGTCCCAGACAGGAAACGAGCAGTACTTC.

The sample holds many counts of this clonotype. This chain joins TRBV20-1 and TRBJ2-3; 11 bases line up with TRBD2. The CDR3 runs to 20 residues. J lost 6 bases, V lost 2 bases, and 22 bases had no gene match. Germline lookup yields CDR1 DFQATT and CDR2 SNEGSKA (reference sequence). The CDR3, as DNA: TGCAGTGCTAGAATGATAGACCAGGAGGTAGCGGGGGGGCCGGGCGATACGCAGTATTTT. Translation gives CSARMIDQEVAGGPGDTQYF.

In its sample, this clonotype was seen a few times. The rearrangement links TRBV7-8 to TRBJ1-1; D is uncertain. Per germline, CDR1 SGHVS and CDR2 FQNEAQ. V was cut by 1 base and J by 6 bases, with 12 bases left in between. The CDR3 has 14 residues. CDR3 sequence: CASSLGRAAPEAFF. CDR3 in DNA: TGTGCCAGCAGCTTAGGACGGGCAGCCCCTGAAGCTTTCTTT.

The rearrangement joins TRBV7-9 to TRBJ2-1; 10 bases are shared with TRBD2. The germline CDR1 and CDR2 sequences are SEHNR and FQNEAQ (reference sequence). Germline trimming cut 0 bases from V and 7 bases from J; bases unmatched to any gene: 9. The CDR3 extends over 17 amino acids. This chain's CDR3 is CASSLAALAGEGNEQFF. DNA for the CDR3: TGTGCCAGCAGCTTAGCAGCGCTAGCGGGAGAAGGGAATGAGCAGTTCTTC.

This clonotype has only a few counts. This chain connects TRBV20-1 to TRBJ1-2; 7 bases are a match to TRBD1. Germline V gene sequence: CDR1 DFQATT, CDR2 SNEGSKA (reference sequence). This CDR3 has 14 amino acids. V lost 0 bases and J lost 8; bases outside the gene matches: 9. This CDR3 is CSARDQGTASGYTF. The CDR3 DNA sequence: TGCAGTGCTAGAGATCAGGGGACAGCGAGCGGCTACACCTTC.

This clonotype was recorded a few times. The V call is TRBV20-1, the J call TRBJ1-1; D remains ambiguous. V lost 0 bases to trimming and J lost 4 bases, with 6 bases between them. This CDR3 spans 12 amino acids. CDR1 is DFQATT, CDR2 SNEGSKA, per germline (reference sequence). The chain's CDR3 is CSARDRVTEAFF. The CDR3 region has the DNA TGCAGTGCTAGAGATCGTGTCACTGAAGCTTTCTTT.

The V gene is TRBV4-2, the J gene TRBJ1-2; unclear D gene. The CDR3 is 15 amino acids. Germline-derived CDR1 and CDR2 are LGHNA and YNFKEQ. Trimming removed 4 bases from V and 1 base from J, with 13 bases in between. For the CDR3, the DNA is TGTGCCAGCAGCCCTAGCGAGAGGGTTAACTATGGCTACACCTTC. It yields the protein CASSPSERVNYGYTF.

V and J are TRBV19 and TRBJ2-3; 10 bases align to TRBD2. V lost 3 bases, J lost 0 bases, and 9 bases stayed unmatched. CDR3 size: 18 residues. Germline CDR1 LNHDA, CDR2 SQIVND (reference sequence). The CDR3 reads CASSMGLAGALSTDTQYF. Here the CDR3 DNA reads TGTGCCAGTAGTATGGGGCTAGCGGGGGCCCTTAGCACAGATACGCAGTATTTT.

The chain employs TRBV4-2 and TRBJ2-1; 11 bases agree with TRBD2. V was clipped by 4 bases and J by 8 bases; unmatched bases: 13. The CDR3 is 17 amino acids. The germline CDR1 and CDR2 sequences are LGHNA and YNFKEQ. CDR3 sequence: CASSRPGGETSGDEQFF. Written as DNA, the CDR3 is TGTGCCAGCAGCCGACCCGGGGGTGAGACTAGCGGGGATGAGCAGTTCTTC.

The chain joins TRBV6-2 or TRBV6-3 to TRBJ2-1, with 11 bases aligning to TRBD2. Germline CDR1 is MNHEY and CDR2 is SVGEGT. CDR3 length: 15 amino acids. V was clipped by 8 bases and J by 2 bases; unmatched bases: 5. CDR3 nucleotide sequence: TGTGCCAGCGACCTGGGACTAGCGGCCTACAATGAGCAGTTCTTC. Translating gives CASDLGLAAYNEQFF.

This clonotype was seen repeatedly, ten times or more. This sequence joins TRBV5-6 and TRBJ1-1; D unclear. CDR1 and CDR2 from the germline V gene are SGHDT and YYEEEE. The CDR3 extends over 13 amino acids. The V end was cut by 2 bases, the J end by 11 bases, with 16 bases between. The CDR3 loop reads CASSFGMGVAAFF. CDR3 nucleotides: TGTGCCAGCAGCTTCGGCATGGGAGTGGCGGCTTTCTTT. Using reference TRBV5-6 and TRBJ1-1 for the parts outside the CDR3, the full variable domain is DAGVTQSPTHLIKTRGQQVTLRCSPKSGHDTVSWYQQALGQGPQFIFQYYEEEERQRGNFPDRFSGHQFPNYSSELNVNALLLGDSALYLCASSFGMGVAAFFGQGTRLTVV.

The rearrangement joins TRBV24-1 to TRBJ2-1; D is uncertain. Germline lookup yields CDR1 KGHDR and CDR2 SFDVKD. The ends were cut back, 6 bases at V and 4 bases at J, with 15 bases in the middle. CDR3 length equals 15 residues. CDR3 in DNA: TGTGCCACCAGTCCGGCGGCCTCGAGGTACAATGAGCAGTTCTTC. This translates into CATSPAASRYNEQFF.